This T cell receptor (beta chain) is from a study of cytomegalovirus exposure and HLA in healthy donors. The study, taken as a whole, reports: Among CMV-associated TCR beta chains, most appeared HLA-restricted in a later analysis.

The PCR contained 60 Vbeta and 13 Jbeta primers. Generated by immunoSEQ multiplex PCR, the TCRdb table keeps only in-frame clones and is missing some. The table lists some 200,000 clones, 75% to 90% of them singletons. V lost 4 bases to trimming and J lost 9 bases, with 29 bases between them. The CDR3 is 17 amino acids. Germline CDR1 reads SGHTS; CDR2 reads YDEGEE. Concerning this clone itself: Its antigen is unknown.

The sequence was obtained from a woman aged 18-29 years in good health and CMV-seronegative. Sequencing was done on a sample of PBMCs. The chain employs TRBV5-8 and TRBJ2-7, with D perhaps matching TRBD1 (6 bases). The CDR3 loop reads CASSGMSDRSSQGGQYF. The DNA for the CDR3 is TGTGCCAGCAGCGGGATGTCTGACAGGTCCAGTCAAGGTGGGCAGTACTTC.